This entry lists 20 T cell receptor beta chains sequenced from one sample in a study of shared T cell receptors in the human thymus. Some clones are missing from TCRdb's copy, which holds only in-frame ones; the method was immunoSEQ multiplex PCR. Among hundreds of thousands of clones listed, around 87% were seen once. These data also formed part of another study, on human thymus T cells.

What was sequenced was thymocytes. These receptors were taken from a boy in the first two years of life with a congenital heart defect.

The chain has TRBV5-8 and TRBJ1-2; tentatively, D is TRBD1 (5 bases). The germline V gene has CDR1 SGHTS and CDR2 YDEGEE. V was trimmed by 0 bases and J by 6 bases, leaving 18 bases between them. The CDR3 has 16 residues. Here the CDR3 reads CASSLEFPDKVDGYTF. For the CDR3, the DNA is TGTGCCAGCAGCTTGGAATTCCCGGACAAAGTTGATGGCTACACCTTC.

The V call is TRBV6-1, the J call TRBJ1-6; the match to TRBD1 covers 7 bases. Per the germline V gene, CDR1 is MNHNS and CDR2 is SASEGT. The ends lost 2 bases at V and 7 bases at J; junction bases unmatched: 23. This CDR3 region has 21 residues. CDR3 in amino acids: CASSESRPGQRAIVGNSPLHF. The CDR3 nucleotides read TGTGCCAGCAGTGAATCACGCCCGGGACAGAGAGCCATAGTGGGAAATTCACCCCTCCACTTT.

This rearrangement joins TRBV6-5 to TRBJ2-5; TRBD2 matches 9 bases. Germline CDR1 MNHEY, CDR2 SVGAGI. The CDR3 covers 16 residues. The J segment lost 5 bases and the V segment lost 6 bases, leaving 13 bases of the junction unmatched. The CDR3 spells CASSYGSGGSGETQYF. The CDR3 bases are TGTGCCAGCAGCTACGGGAGCGGGGGGAGTGGTGAGACCCAGTACTTC.

This clone was detected once. The chain has TRBV5-1 and TRBJ1-1; TRBD1 matches at 7 bases. The V segment lost 3 bases and the J segment 6 bases; nucleotides outside the gene matches: 8. Germline values: CDR1 SGHRS, CDR2 YFSETQ. The CDR3 spans 14 residues. Here the CDR3 reads CASSSQGERPEAFF. The DNA of the CDR3 is TGCGCCAGCAGCTCCCAGGGGGAGAGACCTGAAGCTTTCTTT. The whole variable domain, filled in from reference TRBV5-1 and TRBJ1-1, reads KAGVTQTPRYLIKTRGQQVTLSCSPISGHRSVSWYQQTPGQGLQFLFEYFSETQRNKGNFPGRFSGRQFSNSRSEMNVSTLELGDSALYLCASSSQGERPEAFFGQGTRLTVV.

The chain is built from TRBV5-5 and TRBJ2-3; 10 bases are a match to TRBD2. The germline V gene encodes CDR1 SGHKS and CDR2 YYEKEE (reference sequence). The CDR3 has 19 residues. Trimming took 6 bases from V and 2 from J; bases not matched to a gene: 18. The chain's CDR3 is CASTKPASGSSRFTDTQYF. The CDR3 DNA reads as TGTGCCAGCACAAAACCAGCTAGCGGGAGTTCTAGGTTCACAGATACGCAGTATTTT.

The chain recombines TRBV2 with TRBJ2-3, with a possible D match to TRBD1 (5 bases). The CDR3 loop spans 17 amino acids. Germline lookup yields CDR1 SNHLY and CDR2 FYNNEI. Trimming shortened V by 2 bases and J by 2 bases, and 17 bases separated the two germline ends. DNA for the CDR3: TGTGCCAGCAGTGAATATAGCAGGGATCCTCCCACAGATACGCAGTATTTT. Its protein is CASSEYSRDPPTDTQYF.

This clone was picked up one time. The chain joins TRBV28 to TRBJ1-1; 9 bases agree with TRBD1. V gave up 3 bases and J gave up 4 bases; unmatched junction bases: 9. This CDR3 contains 16 residues. Germline values: CDR1 MDHEN, CDR2 SYDVKM. The CDR3 nucleotides are TGTGCCAGCAGTTTTCACAGGGGGCGTCTGTCCACTGAAGCTTTCTTT. Its protein product is CASSFHRGRLSTEAFF.

V and J are TRBV11-2 and TRBJ2-7; TRBD1 matches 9 bases. Germline CDR1 and CDR2: SGHAT and FQNNGV. The V segment lost 4 bases and the J segment 0 bases; nucleotides outside the gene matches: 7. The CDR3 contains 16 residues. The chain's CDR3 is CASSSIQGASSYEQYF. CDR3 DNA sequence: TGTGCCAGCAGCTCTATACAGGGGGCAAGCTCCTACGAGCAGTACTTC.

This clone was seen a single time. The chain carries TRBV7-2 and TRBJ2-1; 7 bases align to TRBD2. CDR1 SGHTA and CDR2 FQGNSA come from the germline V gene. The J segment lost 7 bases and the V segment lost 4 bases, leaving 4 bases of the junction unmatched. The CDR3 loop spans 13 amino acids. The CDR3 here is CASSWEGSNEQFF. The CDR3 nucleotides are TGTGCCAGCAGCTGGGAGGGGTCGAATGAGCAGTTCTTC.

The chain has TRBV29-1 and TRBJ1-1, with D maybe TRBD1 (6 bases). The V end lost 0 bases, the J end lost 0 bases, and 17 bases lay between the germline ends. This CDR3 contains 17 residues. CDR1 and CDR2 (germline): SQVTM, ANQGSEA. The CDR3 bases are TGCAGCGTTGAAGATCGGTCAGGAGAGGGGGTGAACACTGAAGCTTTCTTT. Translating it yields CSVEDRSGEGVNTEAFF. The entire variable domain, with the rest obtained from reference TRBV29-1 and TRBJ1-1, is as follows: SAVISQKPSRDICQRGTSLTIQCQVDSQVTMMFWYRQQPGQSLTLIATANQGSEATYESGFVIDKFPISRPNLTFSTLTVSNMSPEDSSIYLCSVEDRSGEGVNTEAFFGQGTRLTVV.

This clone came up once. CDR3 amino acids: CASSESASGGGTNEKLFF. The CDR3 nucleotides are TGTGCCAGCAGTGAATCAGCGAGTGGTGGAGGGACCAATGAAAAACTGTTTTTT. The V gene is TRBV6-1, the J gene TRBJ1-4; perhaps TRBD1 as D (5 bases). The CDR3 runs to 18 residues. Germline V gives CDR1 MNHNS, CDR2 SASEGT. Trimming removed 2 bases at V and 5 bases at J, with 21 bases between.

The gene calls are TRBV5-1 and TRBJ1-2; D is ambiguous. Trimming took 0 bases from V and 8 from J, leaving 17 bases between them. Germline CDR1 SGHRS, CDR2 YFSETQ. This CDR3 spans 15 amino acids. In DNA, the CDR3 is TGCGCCAGCAGCTTGGCCGGGGTGACGAGTAACGGCTACACCTTC. Its translation: CASSLAGVTSNGYTF.

The chain carries TRBV12-2 and TRBJ1-5; the DNA was not used to check the table's D call, TRBD1. TRBV12-2 is a listed pseudogene. The CDR3 runs 15 residues. The chain's CDR3 is CASRTPGQHNQPQHF. DNA of the CDR3: TGTGCAAGTCGCACCCCCGGACAGCACAATCAGCCCCAGCATTTT.

The chain is built from TRBV28 and TRBJ1-1; 8 bases are shared with TRBD1. With 11 bases clipped from V and 5 bases from J, the junction kept 4 bases outside the gene matches. The CDR3 runs to 11 residues. In germline, CDR1 is MDHEN, CDR2 SYDVKM. The CDR3 bases are TGTGCCGCAGGGGGCGGGACTGAAGCTTTCTTT. Translated, it gives CAAGGGTEAFF.

The genes are TRBV4-1 and TRBJ2-3, with 9 bases aligning to TRBD2. V shed 2 bases, J shed 2 bases, and the junction held 5 bases outside the gene matches. This CDR3 is 16 amino acids long. Germline V gives CDR1 MGHRA, CDR2 YSYEKL. CDR3 sequence (DNA): TGCGCCAGCAGCCAATCTCCTAGCGGGACCACAGATACGCAGTATTTT. Translating it yields CASSQSPSGTTDTQYF.

The CDR3 is CASSFRGDETQYF. Written as DNA, the CDR3 is TGTGCCAGCAGCTTCAGGGGAGATGAGACCCAGTACTTC. The chain joins TRBV7-6 to TRBJ2-5, with D possibly matching TRBD1 (6 bases). CDR3 length equals 13 residues. Looked up from germline, CDR1 is SGHVS and CDR2 is FNYEAQ. With 3 bases removed from V and 5 bases from J, the gap between germline ends came to 10 bases.

The chain employs TRBV7-2 and TRBJ2-3; no clear D gene. This CDR3 has 13 residues. Germline assignment: CDR1 SGHTA and CDR2 FQGNSA. With 0 bases removed from V and 3 bases from J, the gap between germline ends came to 4 bases. DNA for the CDR3: TGTGCCAGCAGCTTAGCATCTACAGATACGCAGTATTTT. This codes for CASSLASTDTQYF.

This rearrangement joins TRBV19 to TRBJ1-2; 7 nucleotides line up with TRBD1. Germline CDR1 LNHDA, CDR2 SQIVND (reference sequence). V dropped 4 bases and J dropped 2; count of bases not matched to a gene: 4. This CDR3 is 14 amino acids long. The CDR3 spells CASSTPQGNYGYTF. CDR3 DNA sequence: TGTGCCAGTAGTACACCACAGGGGAACTATGGCTACACCTTC.

The chain links TRBV11-2 to TRBJ2-5; 12 bases agree with TRBD2. V was clipped by 5 bases and J by 4 bases; unmatched bases: 11. Germline V gene data show CDR1 as SGHAT and CDR2 as FQNNGV. The CDR3 has 17 amino acids. The CDR3 DNA reads as TGTGCCAGCAGCACACACACTAGCGGGGGGATCGGAGAGACCCAGTACTTC. Protein product: CASSTHTSGGIGETQYF.

J is TRBJ2-1 and V is TRBV5-1; TRBD2 agrees at 8 bases. CDR3 length: 16 amino acids. Germline lookup yields CDR1 SGHRS and CDR2 YFSETQ. V lost 1 base, J lost 4 bases, and 7 bases stayed unmatched. The CDR3 loop reads CASSLWSSGRYNEQFF. The DNA for the CDR3 is TGCGCCAGCAGCTTGTGGTCCAGCGGGAGATACAATGAGCAGTTCTTC.